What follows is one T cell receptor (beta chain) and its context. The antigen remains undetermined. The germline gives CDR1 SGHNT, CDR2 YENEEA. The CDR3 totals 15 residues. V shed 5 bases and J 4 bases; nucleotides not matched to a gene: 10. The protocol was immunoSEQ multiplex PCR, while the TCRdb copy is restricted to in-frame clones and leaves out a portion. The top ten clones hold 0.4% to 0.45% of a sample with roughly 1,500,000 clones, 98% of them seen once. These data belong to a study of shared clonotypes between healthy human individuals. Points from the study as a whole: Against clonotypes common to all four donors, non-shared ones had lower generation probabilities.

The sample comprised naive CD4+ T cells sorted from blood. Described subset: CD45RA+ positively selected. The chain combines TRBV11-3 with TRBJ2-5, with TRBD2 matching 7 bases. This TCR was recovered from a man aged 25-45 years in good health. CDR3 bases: TGTGCCAGCAGCCCGTGGGGGGAGGGACGAGAGACCCAGTACTTC. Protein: CASSPWGEGRETQYF.